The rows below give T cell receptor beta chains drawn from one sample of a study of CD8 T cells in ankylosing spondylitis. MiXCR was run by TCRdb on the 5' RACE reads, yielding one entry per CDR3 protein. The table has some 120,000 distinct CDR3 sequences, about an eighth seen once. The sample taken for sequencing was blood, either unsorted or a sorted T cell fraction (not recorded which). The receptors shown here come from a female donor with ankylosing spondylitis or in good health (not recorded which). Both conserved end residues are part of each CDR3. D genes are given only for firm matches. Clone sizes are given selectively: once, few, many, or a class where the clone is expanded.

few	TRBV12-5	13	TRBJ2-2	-	TGTGCTAGTGTCGCTGGGGGTATCGGGGAGCTGTTTTTT	CASVAGGIGELFF
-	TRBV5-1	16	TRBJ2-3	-	TGCGCCAGCAGCTTGGCCGGCAAGGCCCTCACAGATACGCAGTATTTT	CASSLAGKALTDTQYF
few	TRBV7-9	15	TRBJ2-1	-	TGTGCCAGCAGCGCTTGGAGATCAGGGGCCGATGAGCAGTTCTTC	CASSAWRSGADEQFF
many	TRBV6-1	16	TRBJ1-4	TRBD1	TGTGCCAGCCGACGCTTTCCCGGGACAGGGTTAGAAAAACTGTTTTTT	CASRRFPGTGLEKLFF
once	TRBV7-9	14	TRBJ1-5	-	TGTGCCAGCAGCCAAGGGGGAAGCAAGCAGCCCCAGCATTTT	CASSQGGSKQPQHF
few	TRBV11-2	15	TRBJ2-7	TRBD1	TGTGCCAGCAGCTTAGGGGCAGGGGGTCTGGGCGAGCAGTACTTC	CASSLGAGGLGEQYF
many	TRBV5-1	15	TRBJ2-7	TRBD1	TGCGCCAGCAGCTTGGCGGTGACAGGGGACAACGAGCAGTACTTC	CASSLAVTGDNEQYF
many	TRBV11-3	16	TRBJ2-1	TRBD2	TGTGCCAGCAGCTCCCCCACTAGCGGGGGGTCGAATGAGCAGTTCTTC	CASSSPTSGGSNEQFF
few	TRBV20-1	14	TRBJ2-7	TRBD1	TGCAGTGCGCCCCGGGACAGGGATTTATACGAGCAGTACTTC	CSAPRDRDLYEQYF
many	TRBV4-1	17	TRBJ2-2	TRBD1	TGCGCCAGCAGCCAAGATCAGGACAGGGGGCGAACCGGGGAGCTGTTTTTT	CASSQDQDRGRTGELFF
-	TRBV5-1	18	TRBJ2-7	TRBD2	TGCGCCAGCAGCTACCCGGGACTAGCGGGAGAATGGTCCCACGAGCAGTACTTC	CASSYPGLAGEWSHEQYF
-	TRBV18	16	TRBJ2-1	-	TGTGCCAGCTCACCCACGGGACTTAGCTCCTACAATGAGCAGTTCTTC	CASSPTGLSSYNEQFF
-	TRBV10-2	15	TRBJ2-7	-	TGCGCCAGCAGTGATTGGGAGGGGGTCTGGTACGAGCAGTACTTC	CASSDWEGVWYEQYF
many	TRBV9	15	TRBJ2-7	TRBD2	TGTGCCAGCAGCGTAGGACTAGCGGATAATTACGAGCAGTACTTC	CASSVGLADNYEQYF
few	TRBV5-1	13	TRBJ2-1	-	TGCGCCAGCGCCCTAACAGAGTACAATGAGCAGTTCTTC	CASALTEYNEQFF
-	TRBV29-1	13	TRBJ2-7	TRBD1	TGCAGCGCGGGTCGGGACAGGCTCTACGAGCAGTACTTC	CSAGRDRLYEQYF
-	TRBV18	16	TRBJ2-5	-	TGTGCCAGCTCACAAACCGGCCCGAGCGGCCAAGAGACCCAGTACTTC	CASSQTGPSGQETQYF
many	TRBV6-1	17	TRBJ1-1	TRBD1	TGTGCCAGCGGCACCGGGACAGGGAAGGGGCGGAACACTGAAGCTTTCTTT	CASGTGTGKGRNTEAFF